The clone carrying this T cell receptor (beta chain) has just a few counts. The sample originates from a study of beta chain features in type 1 diabetes. The entirety of the isolated RNA underwent reverse transcription, so expressed TCRB transcripts were sequenced. The method was immunoSEQ multiplex PCR; TCRdb's version includes in-frame clones alone and lacks a portion of them. The data show about half a million clones, roughly 10% seen once. This receptor was identified in a woman younger than 35 in good health. The sequencing sample was made of naive CD4+ T cells from blood.

CDR3 sequence (DNA): TGTGCCAGCTCACTACTAGGGACAGGCGTCACCTACGAGCAGTACTTC. Amino acids: CASSLLGTGVTYEQYF. The genes are TRBV18 and TRBJ2-7, with 8 bases lining up with TRBD1. Unmatched junction bases numbered 10, after V lost 4 bases and J lost 2 bases. This CDR3 spans 16 amino acids. The germline CDR1 and CDR2 sequences are KGHSH and LQKENI.